This TCR beta chain is drawn from a study of identical twins. Study results and limitations: Out-of-frame TCR alpha sharing observed in monozygotic twins exceeded model estimates.

Only a few counts were recorded for this clonotype. Its antigen remains unknown. MiXCR, run by TCRdb on the 5' RACE reads, gives a single entry per CDR3 protein. Seen here are some 500,000 distinct CDR3 sequences, about 20% observed once, and the top ten hold approximately 0.95%. CDR1 and CDR2 from the germline V gene are LGHNA and YNFKEQ. Trimming removed 3 bases at V and 7 bases at J, with 18 bases between. This CDR3 has 15 amino acids. These data were also reused for a study on T cells expressing NK-cell markers. From that report: It was from sorted CD3+CD56+NKG2C+, CD3+CD56+NKG2C- and CD3+CD56-NKG2C+ T cells that TCR beta repertoires came. A few donors showed these clonotypes also leading the CD3+CD56-NKG2C+ fraction.

The chain carries TRBV4-2 and TRBJ1-2; TRBD1 is a possible D gene (5 bases). The sequenced sample was CD4+ T cells sorted from blood. The TCR comes from a young woman in good health. CDR3 sequence (DNA): TGTGCCAGCAGCCAGACGGGACTAAGTGGGGGTGGCTACACCTTC. This sequence encodes CASSQTGLSGGGYTF.